This T cell receptor beta chain was identified during a study of immune evolution from preneoplasia to lung adenocarcinoma. The study's findings and limits: Top clone frequencies peaked in normal lung, apparently declining through invasive adenocarcinoma.

This CDR3 comprises 14 residues. Trimming removed 3 bases from V and 2 bases from J, with 11 bases in between. Germline V gives CDR1 KGHSH, CDR2 LQKENI. Regarding this clone: The antigen is unknown.

Histologic diagnosis was independently verified by two lung pathologists. This table comes from immunoSEQ multiplex PCR, and its TCRdb copy is limited to in-frame clones, with some not included. The sample has roughly 40,000 clones; 65% to 75% are singletons. The TCR comes from a person in their sixties or seventies with lung adenocarcinoma. Sequenced material: FFPE invasive lung adenocarcinoma tissue. The genes are TRBV18 and TRBJ2-7, with a tentative D call TRBD2 (6 bases). The CDR3 is CASSPGGTPYEQYF. DNA of the CDR3: TGTGCCAGCTCACCCGGCGGGACGCCCTACGAGCAGTACTTC.